This TCR beta chain was documented in a study of Graves' ophthalmopathy and Graves' hyperthyroidism. Deletions cut 5 bases from V and 7 bases from J, with 14 bases between. The CDR3 contains 13 residues. The germline V gene has CDR1 MGHDK and CDR2 SYGVNS. Amplification of the TCR beta CDR3 regions used RNA transcripts (as template). HTBI primers were employed in first-round RT-PCR, then a second-round multiplex PCR followed. TCRdb re-analysed the multiplex PCR reads in MiXCR, keeping a single row per CDR3 protein. The sample includes 900,000 to 1,200,000 distinct CDR3 sequences, around a third of them seen just once. This clonotype was observed many times.

Sequencing used peripheral blood or thyroid tissue (not recorded which). This rearrangement joins TRBV25-1 to TRBJ2-5; D possibly matches TRBD1 or TRBD2 (5 bases each). This receptor was obtained from an adult man with Graves' hyperthyroidism. CDR3 loop: CASSPGLGVTQYF. CDR3 sequence (DNA): TGTGCCAGCAGTCCGGGGCTTGGGGTGACCCAGTACTTC.